These 10 T cell receptor beta chains were sequenced from one sample in a study of blood T cell repertoires in COVID-19. Sequenced by immunoSEQ multiplex PCR; TCRdb stores in-frame clones only, minus some. This table has about 110,000 clones, roughly 80% appearing once. The sequenced sample consisted of peripheral blood. The receptors here all came from a woman aged 55-70 years with acute or convalescent COVID-19.

V is TRBV29-1 and J is TRBJ1-2; D remains ambiguous. The CDR3 spans 12 residues. Trimming cost V 7 bases and J 0 bases, with 9 bases left between them. Germline-derived CDR1 and CDR2 are SQVTM and ANQGSEA. The CDR3: CSASETNYGYTF. CDR3 bases: TGCAGCGCGTCCGAGACTAACTATGGCTACACCTTC.

The rearrangement uses TRBV3-1 (or the pseudogene TRBV3-2) and TRBJ2-5; unclear D gene. Germline CDR1 reads LGHDT; CDR2 reads YNNKEL (reference sequence). The CDR3 covers 13 residues. Trimming pared 3 bases from V and 4 bases from J, leaving 9 bases between. The CDR3: CASSQMGPETQYF. Written as DNA, the CDR3 is TGTGCCAGCAGCCAGATGGGCCCAGAGACCCAGTACTTC.

This clone was seen once. The rearrangement uses TRBV7-2 and TRBJ2-1; 10 bases align to TRBD2. Germline V gives CDR1 SGHTA, CDR2 FQGNSA. With V trimmed by 2 bases and J by 7 bases, 8 bases remained unmatched. CDR3 length: 16 residues. The CDR3 is CASSLRLSGRGNEQFF. CDR3 DNA: TGTGCCAGCAGCTTAAGGCTGAGCGGGAGGGGAAATGAGCAGTTCTTC.

This chain connects TRBV28 to TRBJ2-5; TRBD1 aligns across 9 bases. Per the germline V gene, CDR1 is MDHEN and CDR2 is SYDVKM. The V gene end was trimmed by 2 bases and the J gene end by 1 base; junction bases not matched to a gene: 5. The CDR3 sequence is 16 residues long. The CDR3 DNA reads TGTGCCAGCAGTTTAGGTGGACAGGGGTCCCAAGAGACCCAGTACTTC. This translates into CASSLGGQGSQETQYF.

The rearrangement uses TRBV18 and TRBJ1-3, with TRBD1 as a possible D gene (6 bases). The germline CDR1 and CDR2 sequences are KGHSH and LQKENI. There are 15 residues in the CDR3. The V and J ends lost 4 bases and 2 bases respectively, with 12 bases between them. The chain's CDR3 is CASSQDRPPGNTIYF. In DNA, the CDR3 is TGTGCCAGCTCACAAGACAGGCCCCCTGGAAACACCATATATTTT.

The chain carries TRBV27 and TRBJ1-5; TRBD1 might be the D (5 bases). The CDR3 totals 15 residues. V lost 2 bases to trimming and J lost 2 bases, with 10 bases between them. Germline V gene lookup returns CDR1 MNHEY and CDR2 SMNVEV (reference sequence). CDR3 DNA: TGTGCCAGCAGTTTACTAGGGGTTGGCAATCAGCCCCAGCATTTT. Amino acids: CASSLLGVGNQPQHF.

The rearrangement joins TRBV7-9 to TRBJ1-3; TRBD1 aligns across 10 bases. The junction had 12 bases not matched to a gene; V was cut back by 5 bases and J by 2 bases. CDR1 and CDR2 from the germline V gene are SEHNR and FQNEAQ (reference sequence). The CDR3 length is 18 residues. CDR3 DNA sequence: TGTGCCAGCAGCCCTGGCTACGGGACAGGGGTTCCTGGAAACACCATATATTTT. Its protein is CASSPGYGTGVPGNTIYF.

J is TRBJ2-5 and V is TRBV6-6; D is undetermined. The CDR3 has 12 residues. Germline V gene lookup returns CDR1 MNHNY and CDR2 SVGAGI (reference sequence). Trimming removed 6 bases from V and 3 bases from J, with 8 bases in between. CDR3: CASSSSEETQYF. CDR3 in DNA: TGTGCCAGCAGCAGTTCCGAAGAGACCCAGTACTTC.

In its sample, this clone was seen a few times. This chain joins TRBV5-4 and TRBJ1-4; tentative D call: TRBD1 (6 bases). Germline V gene data show CDR1 as SGHNT and CDR2 as YYREEE (reference sequence). Trimming stripped 3 bases from V and 4 bases from J, with 10 bases between. The CDR3 runs to 14 residues. The CDR3 sequence: CASSWDTNNEKLFF. CDR3 sequence (DNA): TGTGCCAGCAGCTGGGACACCAATAATGAAAAACTGTTTTTT.

The chain combines TRBV18 with TRBJ1-2, with a tentative D call TRBD1 (5 bases). The V end was cut by 3 bases, the J end by 4 bases, with 21 bases between. CDR3 length: 17 amino acids. CDR1 KGHSH and CDR2 LQKENI come from the germline V gene. The CDR3 bases are TGTGCCAGCTCACCTTCTGGGGCCTCCCCGGATATCTATGGCTACACCTTC. Protein sequence: CASSPSGASPDIYGYTF.